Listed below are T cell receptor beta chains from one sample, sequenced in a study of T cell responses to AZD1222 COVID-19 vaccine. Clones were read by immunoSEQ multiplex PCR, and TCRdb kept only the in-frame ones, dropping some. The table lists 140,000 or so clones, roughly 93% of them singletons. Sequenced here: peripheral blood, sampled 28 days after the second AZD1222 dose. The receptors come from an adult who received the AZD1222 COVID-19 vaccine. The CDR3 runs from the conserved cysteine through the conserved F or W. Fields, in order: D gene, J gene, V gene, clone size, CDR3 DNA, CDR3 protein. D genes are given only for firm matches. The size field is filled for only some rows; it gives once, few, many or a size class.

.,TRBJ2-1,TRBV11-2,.,TGTGCCAGCAGCTTAACAGGGAGCTCCTACAATGAGCAGTTCTTC,CASSLTGSSYNEQFF
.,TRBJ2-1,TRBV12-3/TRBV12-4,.,TGTGCCAGCAGTCCTAGAGGTGAGCAGTTCTTC,CASSPRGEQFF
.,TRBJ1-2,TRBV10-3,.,TGTGCCATCAGTGTCTCTCCGGGTATGAGCGGCTACACCTTC,CAISVSPGMSGYTF
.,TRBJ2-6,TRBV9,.,TGTGCCAGCAGCGTAGTCTCAGGGACTGGGGCCAACGTCCTGACTTTC,CASSVVSGTGANVLTF
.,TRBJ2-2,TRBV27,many,TGTGCCAGCAGTCCCGAGGGGGGGCGGATCACCGGGGAGCTGTTTTTT,CASSPEGGRITGELFF
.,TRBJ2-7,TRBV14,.,TGTGCCAGCAGCCACCGGGGTTCCTACGAGCAGTACTTC,CASSHRGSYEQYF
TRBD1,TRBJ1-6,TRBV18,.,TGTGCCAGCTCGGGGGACAGGGAGGTTTCACCCCTCCACTTT,CASSGDREVSPLHF
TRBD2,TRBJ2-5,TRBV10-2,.,TGCGCCAGCAGTGAAGGAAATAGCGGGAGGGTAGAGACCCAGTACTTC,CASSEGNSGRVETQYF
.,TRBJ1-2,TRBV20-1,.,TGCAGTGCTAGAAACTATGGCTACACCTTC,CSARNYGYTF
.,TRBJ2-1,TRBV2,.,TGTGCCAGCAGCGTACAGAGCTCCTACAATGAGCAGTTCTTC,CASSVQSSYNEQFF
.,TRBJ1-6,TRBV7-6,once,TGTGCCAGCACCTACGGGGGGAATTCACCCCTCCACTTT,CASTYGGNSPLHF
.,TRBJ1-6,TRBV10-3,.,TGTGCCATCAGAACGGATTCACCCCTCCACTTT,CAIRTDSPLHF
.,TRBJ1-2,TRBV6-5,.,TGTGCCAGCAGTCCGACAGGAGTAAATAACTATGGCTACACCTTC,CASSPTGVNNYGYTF
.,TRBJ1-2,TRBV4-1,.,TGCGCCAGCAGTCGAGGACCTATTAACTATGGCTACACCTTC,CASSRGPINYGYTF
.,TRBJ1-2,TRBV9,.,TGTGCCAGCAGCGTCCGCCCTAAGGGCGACTATGGCTACACCTTC,CASSVRPKGDYGYTF
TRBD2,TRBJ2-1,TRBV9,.,TGTGCCAGCAGCGTAGGCAAGCTAGCGGCCAATGAGCAGTTCTTC,CASSVGKLAANEQFF
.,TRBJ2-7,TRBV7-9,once,TGTGCCAGCAGCTCCTCCGAGGCCCCCCTATACGAGCAGTACTTC,CASSSSEAPLYEQYF
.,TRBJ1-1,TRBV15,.,TGTGCCACCAGCAGAGGGGAGATGAACACTGAAGCTTTCTTT,CATSRGEMNTEAFF
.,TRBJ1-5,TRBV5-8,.,TGTGCCAGCAGCATTTGGGGTGGCAATCAGCCCCAGCATTTT,CASSIWGGNQPQHF
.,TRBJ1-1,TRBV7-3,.,TGTGCCAGCAGCTCACAGGGATGGGACACTGAAGCTTTCTTT,CASSSQGWDTEAFF
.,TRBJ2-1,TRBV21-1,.,TGTGCCAGCAGCAAAGGGGGTCGGTCGTCAGGGACTGACGGCAATGAGCAGTTCTTC,CASSKGGRSSGTDGNEQFF
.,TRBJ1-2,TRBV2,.,TGTGCCAGCAGTCCCAATGGGGGTTTTGGCTACACCTTC,CASSPNGGFGYTF
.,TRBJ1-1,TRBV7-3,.,TGTGCCAGCAGCCTTACAGGGCACACTGAAGCTTTCTTT,CASSLTGHTEAFF
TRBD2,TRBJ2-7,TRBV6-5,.,TGTGCCAGCAGTCCTAGCGGGACCTTCGGGGACGAGCAGTACTTC,CASSPSGTFGDEQYF
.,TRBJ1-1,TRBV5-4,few,TGTGCCAGCAGCTCGGGGGCGACACCAGGCGCTTTCTTT,CASSSGATPGAFF
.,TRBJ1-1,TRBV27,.,TGTGCCAGCAGTTTAATGGGGGGCAGGGGACAGAACACTGAAGCTTTCTTT,CASSLMGGRGQNTEAFF
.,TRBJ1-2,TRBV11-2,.,TGTGCCAGCAGCCTATCTCTGGCAGACTATGGCTACACCTTC,CASSLSLADYGYTF
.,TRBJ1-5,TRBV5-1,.,TGCGCCAGCAGCTTGTTCGGGACTGGTCAGCCCCAGCATTTT,CASSLFGTGQPQHF
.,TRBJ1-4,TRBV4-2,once,TGTGCCAGCAGCCAAGCCACCCGGAAGGAAAAACTGTTTTTT,CASSQATRKEKLFF
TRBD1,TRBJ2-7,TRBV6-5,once,TGTGCCAGCAGATCGACAGGGGTCCACGAGCAGTACTTC,CASRSTGVHEQYF
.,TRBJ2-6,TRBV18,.,TGTGCCAGCTTCGAGGGTTTCTCTGGGGCCAACGTCCTGACTTTC,CASFEGFSGANVLTF
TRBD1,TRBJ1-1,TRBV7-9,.,TGTGCCACGGAACAGGGGACTGACACTGAAGCTTTCTTT,CATEQGTDTEAFF
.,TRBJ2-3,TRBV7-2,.,TGTGCCAGCAGCTTAGAGCGGAGCACAGATACGCAGTATTTT,CASSLERSTDTQYF
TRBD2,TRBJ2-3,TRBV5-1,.,TGCGCCAGCAGCCCGGGACTAGCGGGTTCCACAGATACGCAGTATTTT,CASSPGLAGSTDTQYF
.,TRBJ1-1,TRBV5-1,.,TGCGCCAGCAGCTTGTCGTCAGGCCTAGAAGCTTTCTTT,CASSLSSGLEAFF
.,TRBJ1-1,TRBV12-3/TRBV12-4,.,TGTGCCAGCAGTTTCGGGGACCCCACTGAAGCTTTCTTT,CASSFGDPTEAFF
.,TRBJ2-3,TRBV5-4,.,TGTGCCAGCAGCGCAGCTACAGATACGCAGTATTTT,CASSAATDTQYF
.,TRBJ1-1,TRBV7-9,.,TGTGCCAGCAGCTTAGTGAGGGGCAGCGAGGTTACAGTCAAGGATTTCTTT,CASSLVRGSEVTVKDFF
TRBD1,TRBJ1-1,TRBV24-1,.,TGTGCCACCAGTGAGCGAACAAAAACCGGGACAGTGGGCACTGAAGCTTTCTTT,CATSERTKTGTVGTEAFF
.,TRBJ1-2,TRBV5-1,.,TGCGCCAGCAGCCCAGGCGAGGCGTATGGCTACACCTTC,CASSPGEAYGYTF
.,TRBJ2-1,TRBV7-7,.,TGTGCTAGCAGCACCGGGGGAGTATCCTACAATGAGCAGTTCTTC,CASSTGGVSYNEQFF
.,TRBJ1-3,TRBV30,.,TGTGCCTGGAGTGTACCGGGGGTCGGTGGAAACACCATATATTTT,CAWSVPGVGGNTIYF
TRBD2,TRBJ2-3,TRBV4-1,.,TGCGCCAGCAGCCCTCAGAGTATAGCGGGCCTCACAGATACGCAGTATTTT,CASSPQSIAGLTDTQYF
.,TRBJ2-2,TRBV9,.,TGTGCCAGCAGCCCCTGGACAGACCCGAACACCGGGGAGCTGTTTTTT,CASSPWTDPNTGELFF
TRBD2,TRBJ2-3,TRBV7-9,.,TGTGCCAGCAGCTTTTCCCCTAGCGGGGGGAACACAGATACGCAGTATTTT,CASSFSPSGGNTDTQYF
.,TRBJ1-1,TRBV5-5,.,TGTGCCAGCAGCCCCAGGGGTATGAACACTGAAGCTTTCTTT,CASSPRGMNTEAFF
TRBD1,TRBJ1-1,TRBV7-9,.,TGTGCCAGCAGCCTCCGCTCGACAGGGCGAAAAGATGCTGAAGCTTTCTTT,CASSLRSTGRKDAEAFF
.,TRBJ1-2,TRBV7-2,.,TGTGCCAGCAGCTTAACGACGGTTTATGGCTACACCTTC,CASSLTTVYGYTF
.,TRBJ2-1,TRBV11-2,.,TGTGCCAGCAGCTGGGGGCGTGCCTACAATGAGCAGTTCTTC,CASSWGRAYNEQFF